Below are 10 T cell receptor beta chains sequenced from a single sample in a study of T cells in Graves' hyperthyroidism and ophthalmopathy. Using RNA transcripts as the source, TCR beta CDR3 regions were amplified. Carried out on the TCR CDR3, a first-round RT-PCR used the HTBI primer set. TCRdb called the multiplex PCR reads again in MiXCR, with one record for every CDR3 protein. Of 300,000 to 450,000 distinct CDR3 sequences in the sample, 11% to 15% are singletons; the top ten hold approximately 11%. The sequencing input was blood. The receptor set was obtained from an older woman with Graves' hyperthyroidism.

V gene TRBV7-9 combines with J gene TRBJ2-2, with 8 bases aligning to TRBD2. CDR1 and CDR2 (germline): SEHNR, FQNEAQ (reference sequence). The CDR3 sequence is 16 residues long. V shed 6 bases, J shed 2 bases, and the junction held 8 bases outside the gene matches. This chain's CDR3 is CASRHRTSPNTGELFF. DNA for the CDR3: TGTGCCAGCAGACACCGGACTAGCCCAAACACCGGGGAGCTGTTTTTT. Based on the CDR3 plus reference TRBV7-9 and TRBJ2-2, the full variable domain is DTGVSQNPRHKITKRGQNVTFRCDPISEHNRLYWYRQTLGQGPEFLTYFQNEAQLEKSRLLSDRFSAERPKGSFSTLEIQRTEQGDSAMYLCASRHRTSPNTGELFFGEGSRLTVL.

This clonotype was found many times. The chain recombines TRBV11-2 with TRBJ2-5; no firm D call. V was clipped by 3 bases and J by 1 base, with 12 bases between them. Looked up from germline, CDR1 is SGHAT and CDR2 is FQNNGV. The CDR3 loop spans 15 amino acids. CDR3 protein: CASSFVGIIQETQYF. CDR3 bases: TGTGCCAGCAGCTTTGTGGGCATAATCCAAGAGACCCAGTACTTC.

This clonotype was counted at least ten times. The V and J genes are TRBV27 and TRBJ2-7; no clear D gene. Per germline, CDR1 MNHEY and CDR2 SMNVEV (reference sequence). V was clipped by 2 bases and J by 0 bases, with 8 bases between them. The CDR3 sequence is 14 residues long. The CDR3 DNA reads TGTGCCAGCAGTTTACGGGCCTTCTCCTACGAGCAGTACTTC. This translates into CASSLRAFSYEQYF.

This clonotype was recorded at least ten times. The CDR3 sequence is CASSPTTTRPTDTQYF. The CDR3 DNA reads TGCGCCAGCAGCCCCACCACGACTAGACCCACAGATACGCAGTATTTT. The gene calls are TRBV5-1 and TRBJ2-3, with TRBD2 as a possible D gene (6 bases). Deletions cut 4 bases from V and 2 bases from J, with 17 bases between. CDR3 length equals 16 residues. Germline V gives CDR1 SGHRS, CDR2 YFSETQ.

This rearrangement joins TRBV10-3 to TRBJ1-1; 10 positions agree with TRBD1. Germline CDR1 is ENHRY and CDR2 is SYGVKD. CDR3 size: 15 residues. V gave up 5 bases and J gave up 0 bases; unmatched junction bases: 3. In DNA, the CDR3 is TGTGCCATCAGTTTTGGGACAGGGGTGAACACTGAAGCTTTCTTT. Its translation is CAISFGTGVNTEAFF.

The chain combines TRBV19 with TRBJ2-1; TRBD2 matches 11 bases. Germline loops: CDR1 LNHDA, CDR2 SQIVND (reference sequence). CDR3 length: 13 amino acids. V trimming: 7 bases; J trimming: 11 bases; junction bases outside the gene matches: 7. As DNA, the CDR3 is TGTGCCAGTACCTTAGCGGGAGGGGAGAAGCAGTTCTTC. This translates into CASTLAGGEKQFF.

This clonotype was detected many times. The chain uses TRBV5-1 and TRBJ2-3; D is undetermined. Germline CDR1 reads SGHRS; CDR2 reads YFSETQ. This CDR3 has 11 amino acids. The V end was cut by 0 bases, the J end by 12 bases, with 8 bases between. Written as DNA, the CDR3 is TGCGCCAGCAGCTTGGTCGCGATCCAGTATTTT. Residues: CASSLVAIQYF.

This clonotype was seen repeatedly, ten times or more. CDR3 residues: CASSLSGQAYGYTF. Here the CDR3 DNA reads TGTGCCAGCAGCTTATCCGGACAGGCTTATGGCTACACCTTC. The rearrangement joins TRBV5-8 to TRBJ1-2; 7 bases line up with TRBD1. The germline gives CDR1 SGHTS, CDR2 YDEGEE. This CDR3 has 14 amino acids. V was pared by 2 bases and J by 5 bases, with 6 bases of the junction left unmatched.

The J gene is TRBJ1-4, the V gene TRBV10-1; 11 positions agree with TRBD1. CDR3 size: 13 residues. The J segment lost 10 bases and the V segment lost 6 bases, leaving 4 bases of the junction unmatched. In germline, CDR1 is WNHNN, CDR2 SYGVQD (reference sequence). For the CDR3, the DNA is TGCGCCAGCAGCCCCGGGACAGGGGGAAAACTGTTTTTT. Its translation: CASSPGTGGKLFF.

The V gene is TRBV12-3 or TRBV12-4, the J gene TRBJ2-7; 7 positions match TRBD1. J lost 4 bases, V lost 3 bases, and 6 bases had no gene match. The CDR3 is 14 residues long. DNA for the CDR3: TGTGCCAGCAGTTTCGGTACAGGGGTGTACGAGCAGTACTTC. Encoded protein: CASSFGTGVYEQYF.